This T cell receptor (beta chain) was identified in a study of human T cells and chemical hapten exposure. The wider study: Across the whole study, which lasted around six months, patients were given diphenylcyclopropenone on the scalp once a week.

Germline V gene lookup returns CDR1 MNHNY and CDR2 SVGAGI (reference sequence). The V end lost 2 bases, the J end lost 6 bases, and 4 bases lay between the germline ends. The CDR3 covers 11 residues. TCRdb passed the RACE reads through MiXCR, listing each CDR3 protein once. The data hold about 98,000 distinct CDR3 sequences, with 11% observed a single time. The time point here: pre-sensitization, week 0. Documented treatment: therapeutic diphenylcyclopropenone sensitization with weekly scalp DPC. This TCR derives from a woman aged 60-75 years with alopecia areata. Some clones in this sample may be carry-over from other donors' samples. The sample in question was whole blood, obtained in connection with sensitization to the hapten diphenylcyclopropenone (DPC). This rearrangement joins TRBV6-6 to TRBJ1-2; no firm D call. The chain's CDR3 is CASSYIDGYTF. The CDR3, as DNA: TGTGCCAGCAGTTACATAGATGGCTACACCTTC.